This T cell receptor (beta chain) was captured in a study of blood T cell repertoires in COVID-19. The ends lost 3 bases at V and 5 bases at J; junction bases unmatched: 12. The CDR3 is made up of 16 amino acids. CDR1 and CDR2 (germline): KGHSH, LQKENI. Clones were sequenced by immunoSEQ multiplex PCR, and TCRdb holds only the in-frame ones, with some missing. The sample carries about 150,000 clones, 80% to 90% recorded once. The sample holds one count of this clone. This rearrangement joins TRBV18 to TRBJ2-7; 8 nucleotides match TRBD2. The sample consisted of peripheral blood. This TCR was recovered from a man between 60 and 70 years old with active or convalescent COVID-19. CDR3 protein: CASSPKGGLVYHEQYF. The CDR3 DNA reads TGTGCCAGCTCACCCAAAGGGGGACTAGTCTACCACGAGCAGTACTTC.